A selection of T cell receptor beta chains follows, all from one sample in a study of CD8 T cells in Susac syndrome. TCRdb reprocessed the immunoSEQ multiplex PCR reads via MiXCR and lists one record per CDR3 protein. Found here are about 130,000 distinct CDR3 sequences, around 96% of them singletons; the top ten hold around 0.12%. Sequenced sample: CD4+ T cells from PBMCs. These receptors were collected from a human donor in good health. Each CDR3 is given with its conserved first and last residue. The D gene is left open where the match is weak. Size is stated for part of the rows, as once, few or many counts, or as a class when the clone is expanded.

size | J | D | V | DNA | CDR3
NA | TRBJ1-4 | NA | TRBV3-1 | TGTGCCAGCAGCCAAGGTTGGGCAGGGGATGAAAAACTGTTTTTT | CASSQGWAGDEKLFF
NA | TRBJ2-5 | TRBD2 | TRBV11-2 | TGTGCCAGCAGCTTAGATTATGGGAATCGGCAGGGAGGGCCCAGAGAGACCCAGTACTTC | CASSLDYGNRQGGPRETQYF
NA | TRBJ2-5 | NA | TRBV24-1 | TGTGCCACCAGTGATTTTGAGACCCAGTACTTC | CATSDFETQYF
NA | TRBJ1-5 | NA | TRBV23-1 | TGCGCCAGCAGTGAGGACAGAGTCAATCAGCCCCAGCATTTT | CASSEDRVNQPQHF
once | TRBJ2-1 | NA | TRBV20-1 | TGCAGTGCTAGAGCCGGCCTTTACAATGAGCAGTTCTTC | CSARAGLYNEQFF
NA | TRBJ2-2 | NA | TRBV23-1 | TGCGCCAGCAGTCAAGAGGGGCGTAGGACCGGGGAGCTGTTTTTT | CASSQEGRRTGELFF
NA | TRBJ2-1 | NA | TRBV3-1 | TGTGCCAGCAGCCCCAGGGGTTCCTACAATGAGCAGTTCTTC | CASSPRGSYNEQFF
NA | TRBJ1-1 | TRBD1 | TRBV5-1 | TGCGCCAGCAGCTTGGGACAGGGTTACACTGAAGCTTTCTTT | CASSLGQGYTEAFF
NA | TRBJ2-1 | NA | TRBV7-9 | TGTGCCAGCAGCTTAAGTGGCGGGTCCTCCAATGAGCAGTTCTTC | CASSLSGGSSNEQFF
NA | TRBJ2-5 | NA | TRBV18 | TGTGCCAGCTCACCCCCGACTCAGTACCAAGAGACCCAGTACTTC | CASSPPTQYQETQYF
NA | TRBJ2-1 | TRBD2 | TRBV7-9 | TGTGCCAGCAGCTTACGGATAGCGGGCAGCTCCTACAATGAGCAGTTCTTC | CASSLRIAGSSYNEQFF
NA | TRBJ2-3 | TRBD2 | TRBV9 | TGTGCCAGCAGCCCCCTGACTAGCGGGAAGACAGATACGCAGTATTTT | CASSPLTSGKTDTQYF
NA | TRBJ2-7 | TRBD1 | TRBV5-1 | TGCGCCAGCAGCATCCGGGGCCAAACGGGACAGGGGGACTCCTACGAGCAGTACTTC | CASSIRGQTGQGDSYEQYF
NA | TRBJ2-3 | NA | TRBV6-1 | TGTGCCAGCACCAGTGGGCCAGATACGCAGTATTTT | CASTSGPDTQYF
NA | TRBJ2-7 | TRBD2 | TRBV11-2 | TGTGCCAGCAGTCCAGGCGGACTAGCGGGAGACTACGAGCAGTACTTC | CASSPGGLAGDYEQYF
NA | TRBJ2-1 | NA | TRBV3-1 | TGTGCCAGCAGCCTCCGACTAGGGAACTACAATGAGCAGTTCTTC | CASSLRLGNYNEQFF
NA | TRBJ1-1 | NA | TRBV30 | TGTGCCTGGGCGGGACACCTCATGAACACTGAAGCTTTCTTT | CAWAGHLMNTEAFF
NA | TRBJ2-5 | TRBD2 | TRBV4-1 | TGCGCCAGCAGCCAAGCGTTTAAGCGGGAGGCTGGAGAGACCCAGTACTTC | CASSQAFKREAGETQYF
NA | TRBJ2-7 | TRBD1 | TRBV9 | TGTGCCAGCAGCGTAGACAGGGGCTACGAGCAGTACTTC | CASSVDRGYEQYF
NA | TRBJ2-2 | NA | TRBV5-8 | TGTGCCAGCAGCTTCTGGAGCGGTTTAAACACCGGGGAGCTGTTTTTT | CASSFWSGLNTGELFF
NA | TRBJ2-4 | NA | TRBV3-1 | TGTGCCAGCAGCACAACCGCGGACTTCAAAAACATTCAGTACTTC | CASSTTADFKNIQYF
NA | TRBJ1-2 | TRBD1 | TRBV29-1 | TGCAGCGCCGAACAGGGGGCTCGGGACTATGGCTACACCTTC | CSAEQGARDYGYTF
NA | TRBJ1-1 | TRBD1 | TRBV7-9 | TGTGCCAGCTCGTGGACAGGGTCGGGCACTGAAGCTTTCTTT | CASSWTGSGTEAFF
NA | TRBJ2-3 | NA | TRBV3-1 | TGTGCCAGCAGCCAAGCCGACAGGGGGCGGTTCGGGAGCGGGAGGACAGATACGCAGTATTTT | CASSQADRGRFGSGRTDTQYF
NA | TRBJ2-3 | NA | TRBV6-5 | TGTGCCAGCAAGACGGAAATTAGCACAGATACGCAGTATTTT | CASKTEISTDTQYF
NA | TRBJ2-5 | NA | TRBV7-8 | TGTGCCAGCAGCTTTCACGGGCCGGCGGGAGAGACCCAGTACTTC | CASSFHGPAGETQYF
NA | TRBJ2-5 | TRBD2 | TRBV28 | TGTGCCATCTCAGGGTGGGCTAGCGGGGGACAAGAGACCCAGTACTTC | CAISGWASGGQETQYF
NA | TRBJ1-2 | TRBD1 | TRBV29-1 | TGCAGCGTTCAAACCGTCCAGGGGGGCAGGAATTCTGGCTACACCTTC | CSVQTVQGGRNSGYTF
NA | TRBJ2-1 | TRBD2 | TRBV7-8 | TGTGCCAGCAGCGAAGGACTAGCGGGGGTACTTTACAATGAGCAGTTCTTC | CASSEGLAGVLYNEQFF
NA | TRBJ1-5 | NA | TRBV7-9 | TGTGCCAGCAGCTTAGCAGGGTCCTTGTATCCCCAGCATTTT | CASSLAGSLYPQHF
once | TRBJ2-7 | NA | TRBV5-1 | TGCGCCAGCAGCGAGGGGGGAGAGCAGTACTTC | CASSEGGEQYF
NA | TRBJ2-1 | NA | TRBV28 | TGTGCCAGCGCCGTTGGGGCCGAGCAGTTCTTC | CASAVGAEQFF
NA | TRBJ2-1 | NA | TRBV10-2 | TGCGCCAGCACCGGGCCCAATGAGCAGTTCTTC | CASTGPNEQFF
NA | TRBJ2-1 | NA | TRBV5-6 | TGTGCCAGCAGCTTCGGCCAGAACTCCTACAATGAGCAGTTCTTC | CASSFGQNSYNEQFF